This record concerns one T cell receptor (beta chain) sequence. The antigen this receptor binds is unknown. No qualities accompany the bases; no much larger clone lies one base away. The data stem from a study of T-cell memory formation after mild COVID-19 (dated by TCRdb to the early 2020s). Some background on the complete study: Most TCR sequence clusters were specific to one of the two donors. Longitudinal TCRalpha and TCRbeta repertoire sequencing tracked T-cell clones expanding and contracting after mild COVID-19 in a couple of donors. The cohort was made up of two young adult volunteers, one female and one male, who were previously healthy.

Data came from an Illumina NovaSeq 6000. TCRalpha and TCRbeta cDNA libraries were constructed by 5'RACE with constant-segment primers, with sample barcodes and unique molecular identifiers being introduced. RNA was extracted from every sample with Trizol reagent. Library amplification was performed in two PCR steps, and a second sample barcode and Illumina TruSeq adapters were introduced in the second step. Sequencing of libraries was performed on an Illumina NovaSeq with 2 x 150 bp paired-end reads. Per the source publication's procedure: The reads were demultiplexed and collapsed into UMI-guided consensus sequences using migec v1.2.7. Using mixcr v2.1.11, UMI consensuses were aligned to TRA and TRB V and J templates and then assembled into clonotypes. Clonotypes were classified as expanded or contracted when called significant by both edgeR and NoisET, with noise models trained on biological replicates. For edgeR calls, a false discovery rate-adjusted p below 0.01 and a log2 fold-change threshold of 1 were applied. As an exploratory analysis of dynamics, max-normalized trajectories of the 1000 most abundant clonotypes were examined with PCA combined with hierarchical clustering. Separately sequenced CD4+ and CD8+ repertoires were used to assign a CD4 or CD8 phenotype to each responding clone. TCRdb redid the processing of the public reads, applying fastp at Q25 and MiXCR, and retained in-frame beta chains. Each entry merges the rows of one CDR3 protein and shows their most common DNA and genes. The V and J calls here are based on TCRdb, not the publication. The sample table holds 400,000 to 550,000 distinct CDR3 sequences, of which approximately 25% were seen once. The ten largest make up approximately 13% of the sample.

Results the study describes overall, beyond this receptor: SARS-CoV-2 specificity of the second-wave clones peaking on day 37 was not confirmed. Some responding clones were detected in pre-infection memory, which suggested that pre-existing cross-reactive memory T cells had joined the SARS-CoV-2 response. Only two mild cases were covered in the study, and larger cohorts including severe cases with pre-infection samples were considered necessary. From day 15 to 85, contracting clones showed balanced CD4/CD8 phenotypes, whereas a second wave of clones that expanded from day 15 to 37 leaned towards CD4+. Contracting CD4+ clones turned up mainly in the CM and EM memory subsets, whereas EMRA was where CD8+ clones were enriched.

Ficoll-Paque density gradient centrifugation was the method used to isolate PBMCs. The clonotype was recovered from an adult woman who had mild COVID-19 (a few samples of this study predate the infection). The sample titles of this study are shuffled in the database, so cell type and time point are left out; the donor was told from shared clones. Input material: PBMCs or a T cell subset sorted from them (not recorded which).

The DNA reads as follows: TGCGCCAGCAGCTTGGCCTCAACAGGGGACCCCTACGAGCAGTACTTC. The resulting protein is CASSLASTGDPYEQYF. Here the chain combines TRBV5-1 and TRBJ2-7; 7 middle bases align to TRBD1. CDR1 SGHRS and CDR2 YFSETQ are derived from the germline V gene. V trim: 0 bases; J trim: 2 bases; unmatched bases: 8. The CDR3 numbers 16 residues from cysteine through phenylalanine. Only the CDR3 DNA stays, 48 bases, in frame from base 1.